Following are 18 T cell receptor beta chains from one sample sequenced in a study of T cell changes during pregnancy in multiple sclerosis. Some clones are missing from TCRdb's copy, which holds only in-frame ones; the method was immunoSEQ multiplex PCR. Of approximately 30,000 clones listed, 89% were seen once; the top ten hold around 5.1%. The starting material was CD8+ T cells from peripheral blood mononuclear cells, obtained in the first trimester of pregnancy. Source of these receptors: a female donor with multiple sclerosis, enrolled in a pregnancy study.

The chain recombines TRBV5-4 with TRBJ1-2, with TRBD1 matching 8 bases. CDR3 length: 13 residues. With 6 bases clipped from V and 6 bases from J, the junction kept 7 bases outside the gene matches. Germline CDR1 SGHNT, CDR2 YYREEE (reference sequence). The CDR3 nucleotides are TGTGCCAGCACCGTCGGACAGGGCGATGGCTACACCTTC. Translating gives CASTVGQGDGYTF.

CDR3 bases: TGTGCCAGCAGCTCTCCGTTAGGTGGGGCAAATGAGACTTTCTTT. It is translated as CASSSPLGGANETFF. The chain employs TRBV7-9 and TRBJ1-1; possible D gene TRBD1, 5 bases. In germline, CDR1 is SEHNR, CDR2 FQNEAQ (reference sequence). Trimming pared 4 bases from V and 12 bases from J, leaving 24 bases between. The CDR3 runs to 15 residues. The whole variable domain, remainder taken from reference TRBV7-9 and TRBJ1-1, is DTGVSQNPRHKITKRGQNVTFRCDPISEHNRLYWYRQTLGQGPEFLTYFQNEAQLEKSRLLSDRFSAERPKGSFSTLEIQRTEQGDSAMYLCASSSPLGGANETFFGQGTRLTVV.

The J gene is TRBJ1-2, the V gene TRBV5-4; tentative D call: TRBD1 (6 bases). CDR1 is SGHNT and CDR2 is YYREEE in the germline V gene (reference sequence). V lost 4 bases, J lost 10 bases, and 17 bases lay in between. The CDR3 has 13 residues. The CDR3 reads CASSDPRGYNYTF. As DNA, the CDR3 is TGTGCCAGCAGCGATCCCAGGGGATATAACTACACCTTC.

J is TRBJ2-5 and V is TRBV5-4, with TRBD1 identical over 9 bases. V was pared by 4 bases and J by 1 base, with 5 bases of the junction left unmatched. CDR1 is SGHNT, CDR2 YYREEE, per germline (reference sequence). The CDR3 totals 15 residues. CDR3 region: CASSTGTGSQETQYF. The CDR3 coding sequence is TGTGCCAGCAGCACCGGGACAGGGTCCCAAGAGACCCAGTACTTC.

The chain has TRBV2 and TRBJ2-5, with TRBD1 as a possible D gene (5 bases). Trimming cost V 6 bases and J 7 bases, with 6 bases left between them. Germline assignment: CDR1 SNHLY and CDR2 FYNNEI. The CDR3 covers 10 residues. CDR3 amino acids: CASRQGTQYF. In DNA form, the CDR3 reads TGTGCCAGCAGGCAGGGGACCCAGTACTTC.

The DNA of the CDR3 is TGTGCCAGCAGTGGGGACAGGGAGGTACAGCCCCAGCATTTT. Translation: CASSGDREVQPQHF. The chain links TRBV28 to TRBJ1-5; 9 bases agree with TRBD1. J was trimmed by 7 bases and V by 5 bases; bases with no gene match: 6. This CDR3 comprises 14 residues. The germline V gene has CDR1 MDHEN and CDR2 SYDVKM.

V is TRBV6-6 and J is TRBJ2-1; a weak D match, TRBD2 (5 bases). The CDR3 runs to 16 residues. The V and J ends lost 0 bases and 5 bases respectively, with 14 bases between them. Germline CDR1 and CDR2: MNHNY and SVGAGI (reference sequence). CDR3 region: CASSYSVAPRNNEQFF. Here the CDR3 DNA reads TGTGCCAGCAGTTACTCGGTAGCGCCACGGAACAATGAGCAGTTCTTC.

V usage is TRBV28 and J usage is TRBJ1-1; no clear D gene. The germline V and J ends were trimmed by 4 bases and 5 bases, with 11 bases remaining between them. This CDR3 has 13 residues. Germline V lookup: CDR1 MDHEN, CDR2 SYDVKM. CDR3 nucleotides: TGTGCCAGCAGTTATGGCGGGGATACTGAAGCTTTCTTT. This translates into CASSYGGDTEAFF.

The CDR3 DNA is TGTGCCAGCAGTTACGACAGCGGGAGCATTTACAATGAGCAGTTCTTC. Encoded protein: CASSYDSGSIYNEQFF. The V and J genes are TRBV6-5 and TRBJ2-1; TRBD2 matches at 8 bases. The CDR3 runs 16 residues. Unmatched junction bases numbered 7, after V lost 2 bases and J lost 4 bases. Germline V gives CDR1 MNHEY, CDR2 SVGAGI.

The chain carries TRBV28 and TRBJ2-7, with D unclear. Per the germline V gene, CDR1 is MDHEN and CDR2 is SYDVKM. V lost 1 base to trimming and J lost 0 bases, with 13 bases between them. The CDR3 totals 16 residues. The CDR3 loop reads CASSLFLAVRSYEQYF. For the CDR3, the DNA is TGTGCCAGCAGTTTATTCTTGGCCGTACGCTCCTACGAGCAGTACTTC. The full variable domain, completed using reference TRBV28 and TRBJ2-7, is DVKVTQSSRYLVKRTGEKVFLECVQDMDHENMFWYRQDPGLGLRLIYFSYDVKMKEKGDIPEGYSVSREKKERFSLILESASTNQTSMYLCASSLFLAVRSYEQYFGPGTRLTVT.

Only one count was recorded for this clone. The chain carries TRBV27 and TRBJ2-1, with TRBD2 identical over 12 bases. Germline V CDR1 and CDR2: MNHEY, SMNVEV (reference sequence). Trimming removed 8 bases from V and 6 bases from J; junction bases left unmatched: 11. The CDR3 runs 16 residues. The CDR3 bases are TGTGCCAGCGCTACCGGGAGACTAGCGGGAGTCAATGAGCAGTTCTTC. It translates to CASATGRLAGVNEQFF.

This clone was observed once. This chain joins TRBV7-6 and TRBJ2-6, with 11 nucleotides matching TRBD2. The germline CDR1 and CDR2 sequences are SGHVS and FNYEAQ. The V segment lost 5 bases and the J segment 2 bases; nucleotides outside the gene matches: 5. The CDR3 is 17 amino acids. CDR3 sequence (DNA): TGTGCCAGCAGCCACTTAGCGGGAGGGCCTGGGGCCAACGTCCTGACTTTC. This sequence encodes CASSHLAGGPGANVLTF.

The chain has TRBV9 and TRBJ2-3, with D possibly matching TRBD2 (6 bases). The length of the CDR3 is 15 residues. CDR1 is SGDLS and CDR2 is YYNGEE in the germline V gene. The ends were cut back, 0 bases at V and 0 bases at J, with 8 bases in the middle. The CDR3 DNA reads TGTGCCAGCAGCGTAGGGACTACCAGCACAGATACGCAGTATTTT. It is translated as CASSVGTTSTDTQYF.

The V gene is TRBV4-1, the J gene TRBJ2-1; maybe TRBD1 (6 bases). The CDR3 has 16 residues. Trimming took off 4 bases at V and 6 bases at J, with 19 bases between the two ends. From germline, CDR1 is MGHRA and CDR2 YSYEKL. CDR3 DNA sequence: TGCGCCAGCAGCCGGACCCAGGGGTCCGAACGCAATGAGCAGTTCTTC. Translating it yields CASSRTQGSERNEQFF.

The chain employs TRBV5-4 and TRBJ1-3; 10 bases map to TRBD1. The J segment lost 3 bases and the V segment lost 4 bases, leaving 4 bases of the junction unmatched. The V gene's germline CDR1 is SGHNT and CDR2 YYREEE (reference sequence). The CDR3 loop spans 15 amino acids. Here the CDR3 DNA reads TGTGCCAGCAGCCCAGACAGGGGGCTTGGAAACACCATATATTTT. Its translation: CASSPDRGLGNTIYF.

This rearrangement joins TRBV4-1 to TRBJ2-5, with TRBD2 matching 8 bases. Germline CDR1 is MGHRA and CDR2 is YSYEKL. The CDR3 covers 17 residues. J lost 5 bases, V lost 0 bases, and 11 bases had no gene match. CDR3 residues: CASSQDAAGEEDETQYF. DNA of the CDR3: TGCGCCAGCAGCCAAGATGCAGCGGGAGAGGAGGATGAGACCCAGTACTTC.

The rearrangement links TRBV5-1 to TRBJ1-4; D unresolved. CDR1 SGHRS and CDR2 YFSETQ come from the germline V gene. Trimming pared 8 bases from V and 6 bases from J, leaving 14 bases between. The CDR3 spans 13 residues. CDR3 DNA: TGCGCCAGTTGCCGGGAAGCTGATGAAAAACTGTTTTTT. The encoded protein is CASCREADEKLFF. Using reference TRBV5-1 and TRBJ1-4 for the parts outside the CDR3, the full variable domain is KAGVTQTPRYLIKTRGQQVTLSCSPISGHRSVSWYQQTPGQGLQFLFEYFSETQRNKGNFPGRFSGRQFSNSRSEMNVSTLELGDSALYLCASCREADEKLFFGSGTQLSVL.

The table lists this clone with a count of one. This chain joins TRBV7-9 and TRBJ2-1, with TRBD1 identical over 8 bases. V shed 5 bases and J 7 bases; nucleotides not matched to a gene: 7. The CDR3 sequence is 14 residues long. Looked up from germline, CDR1 is SEHNR and CDR2 is FQNEAQ (reference sequence). The CDR3, as DNA: TGTGCCAGCAGCCCTTCGACAGGGGTAAATGAGCAGTTCTTC. Its translation: CASSPSTGVNEQFF.